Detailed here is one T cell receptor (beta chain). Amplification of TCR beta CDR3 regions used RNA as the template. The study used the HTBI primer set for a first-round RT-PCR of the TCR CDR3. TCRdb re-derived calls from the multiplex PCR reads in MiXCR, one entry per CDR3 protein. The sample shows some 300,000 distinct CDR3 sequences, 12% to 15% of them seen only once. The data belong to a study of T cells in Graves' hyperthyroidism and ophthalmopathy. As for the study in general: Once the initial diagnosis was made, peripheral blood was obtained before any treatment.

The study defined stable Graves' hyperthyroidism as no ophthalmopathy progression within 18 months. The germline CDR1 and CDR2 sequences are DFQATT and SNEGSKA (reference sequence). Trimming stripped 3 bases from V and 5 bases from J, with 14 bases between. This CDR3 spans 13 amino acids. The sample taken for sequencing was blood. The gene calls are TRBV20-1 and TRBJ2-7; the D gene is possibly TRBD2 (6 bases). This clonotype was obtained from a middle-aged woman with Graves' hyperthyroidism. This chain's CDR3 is CSARDGSSNEQYF. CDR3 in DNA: TGCAGTGCTAGGGACGGGAGTAGCAACGAGCAGTACTTC.